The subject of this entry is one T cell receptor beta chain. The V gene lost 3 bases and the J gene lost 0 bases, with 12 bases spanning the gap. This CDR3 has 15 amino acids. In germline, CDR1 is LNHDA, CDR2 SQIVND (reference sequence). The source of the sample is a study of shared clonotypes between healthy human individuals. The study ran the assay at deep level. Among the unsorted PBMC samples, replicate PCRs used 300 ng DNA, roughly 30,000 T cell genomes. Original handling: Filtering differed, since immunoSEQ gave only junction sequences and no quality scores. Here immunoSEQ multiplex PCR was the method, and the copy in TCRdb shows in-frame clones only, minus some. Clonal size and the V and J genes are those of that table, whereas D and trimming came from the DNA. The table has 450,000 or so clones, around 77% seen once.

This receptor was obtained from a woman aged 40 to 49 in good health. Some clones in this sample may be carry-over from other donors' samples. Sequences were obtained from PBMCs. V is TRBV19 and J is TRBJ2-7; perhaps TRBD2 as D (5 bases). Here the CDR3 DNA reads TGTGCCAGTAGTATGAGGGCACAGAACTCCTACGAGCAGTACTTC. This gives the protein CASSMRAQNSYEQYF.